This entry features one T cell receptor (beta chain) sequence. V dropped 4 bases and J dropped 8; count of bases not matched to a gene: 9. Germline V lookup: CDR1 SQVTM, CDR2 ANQGSEA. This CDR3 spans 14 amino acids. These data belong to a study of cytotoxic CD8 clonotypes in ibrutinib-treated CLL. Produced via immunoSEQ multiplex PCR; TCRdb's table is partial and in-frame only. The profile covers roughly 180,000 clones, with over 60% appearing a single time and around 15% taken by the ten largest. This sample comprised PBMCs, obtained after 24 months of ibrutinib treatment. The V and J genes are TRBV29-1 and TRBJ2-1, with TRBD2 matching 9 bases. The sequence derives from a human donor with chronic lymphocytic leukemia. The CDR3 reads CSVVFSGSLDEQFF. Here the CDR3 DNA reads TGCAGCGTTGTTTTTAGCGGGAGTCTCGATGAGCAGTTCTTC.